This T cell receptor beta chain was recorded in a study of blood T cell repertoires in COVID-19. Turning to the study itself: Samples of COVID-19 (acute and convalescent) were obtained from the United States, Italy and Spain.

The data were produced by immunoSEQ multiplex PCR, yet TCRdb's version contains in-frame clones alone and is incomplete. There are about 30,000 clones in the sample; around 87% occur only once, and about 5.6% lies in the top ten. Germline assignment: CDR1 LGHNA and CDR2 YNFKEQ. CDR3 length: 19 residues. V was clipped by 0 bases and J by 2 bases; unmatched bases: 15. This rearrangement joins TRBV4-2 to TRBJ1-2, with TRBD1 matching over 7 bases. This sequence originates from a man in his fifties or sixties with active COVID-19. Sequenced: peripheral blood. The DNA of the CDR3 is TGTGCCAGCAGCCAAGAGGGAATGACCGGGACAGTCGAAAACTATGGCTACACCTTC. It yields the protein CASSQEGMTGTVENYGYTF.